This is a list of T cell receptor beta chains from one sample in a study of blood T cell repertoires in COVID-19. TCRdb's copy holds only in-frame clones and misses some; the assay was immunoSEQ multiplex PCR. This sample has around 77,000 clones, with around 80% found just once. Specimen: peripheral blood. All receptors derive from a human donor in a cohort sampled during active COVID-19. Each CDR3 is given with its conserved first and last residue. D genes are given only for firm matches. Clone size is stated in some rows and not others, as once, few, many or a class when expanded.

D,size,J,V,DNA,CDR3
-,-,TRBJ2-1,TRBV30,TGTGCCTGGAGTGTATCGCGATATGAGCAGTTCTTC,CAWSVSRYEQFF
TRBD1,-,TRBJ2-5,TRBV19,TGTGCCAGTAGTACCAACCCCAGACAGGGGAACCAGTACTTC,CASSTNPRQGNQYF
TRBD2,-,TRBJ2-7,TRBV10-3,TGTGCCATCACTCCGACTAGCGGGGGAGGCGAGCAGTACTTC,CAITPTSGGGEQYF
-,-,TRBJ1-2,TRBV18,TGTGCCAGCTCCACTTACGCAGGGGATAATAGCTACACCTTC,CASSTYAGDNSYTF
-,-,TRBJ2-7,TRBV18,TGTGCCAGCTCACGGGGGGTCCTCCAGGGCGAGCAGTACTTC,CASSRGVLQGEQYF
TRBD1,-,TRBJ1-5,TRBV10-3,TGTGCCATCAGTGAGTCGACAGGGGGCGGGGAGACGCCCCAGCATTTT,CAISESTGGGETPQHF
-,-,TRBJ1-1,TRBV10-3,TGTGCCATCAGTAATAAACAGGGAATGAACACTGAAGCTTTCTTT,CAISNKQGMNTEAFF
-,-,TRBJ1-4,TRBV29-1,TGCAGCGTTGAGGGCTCAGGGGATAATGAAAAACTGTTTTTT,CSVEGSGDNEKLFF
TRBD1,-,TRBJ1-2,TRBV5-6,TGTGCCAGCTTCCGCGTCATTCGGGACAGGGGGCCTGGCTACACCTTC,CASFRVIRDRGPGYTF
TRBD1,-,TRBJ1-1,TRBV7-8,TGTGCCAGCAGCCCTGGGGTCGGGACAGGGTTGACTGAAGCTTTCTTT,CASSPGVGTGLTEAFF
TRBD2,-,TRBJ2-2,TRBV6-5,TGTGCCAGTGCCATGCGGGGGTTACCCGGGGAGCTGTTTTTT,CASAMRGLPGELFF
TRBD2,-,TRBJ2-1,TRBV2,TGTGCCAGCAGTGAAGCAGCCCCGGGACTAGCGGGGGACAATGAGCAGTTCTTC,CASSEAAPGLAGDNEQFF
TRBD1,-,TRBJ1-1,TRBV15,TGTGCCACCAGCACCCGACAGGGGGCAGGCACTGAAGCTTTCTTT,CATSTRQGAGTEAFF
TRBD1,-,TRBJ1-6,TRBV2,TGTGCCAGCAGAAAGACAGGGATGATAAGAAGCTCCTATAATTCACCCCTCCACTTT,CASRKTGMIRSSYNSPLHF
-,-,TRBJ1-3,TRBV5-1,TGCGCCAGCAGAAGGTTGGGAGGAGGAAACACCATATATTTT,CASRRLGGGNTIYF
-,-,TRBJ2-7,TRBV7-8,TGTGCCAGCAGCTTAAGAAGTTTGAGGGTTCGTTTTGGGGAGCAGTACTTC,CASSLRSLRVRFGEQYF
-,-,TRBJ1-5,TRBV19,TGTGCCAGTAGTACCACGTTAGGAGGGATTGGGCAGCCCCAGCATTTT,CASSTTLGGIGQPQHF
-,-,TRBJ2-7,TRBV27,TGTGCCAGCAGTTTATTGGGTAGCGAGGGGGTATACGAGCAGTACTTC,CASSLLGSEGVYEQYF
-,-,TRBJ2-7,TRBV13,TGTGCCAGCAGCTTTTCCCCCGGCGAGCAGTACTTC,CASSFSPGEQYF
-,-,TRBJ1-5,TRBV15,TGTGCCACCAGCAGAGGTCGGGGGGAAGCCCAGCATTTT,CATSRGRGEAQHF
TRBD1,-,TRBJ2-7,TRBV13,TGTGCCAGCAGCCTCCGGGACAGGGACTACGAGCAGTACTTC,CASSLRDRDYEQYF
-,few,TRBJ1-6,TRBV7-2,TGTGCCAGCAGCTTTACAGGCAATTCACCCCTCCACTTT,CASSFTGNSPLHF
TRBD1,few,TRBJ2-6,TRBV5-1,TGCGCCACCAATCGGGGGGGACAGGGGCCCTCTGGGGCCAACGTCCTGACTTTC,CATNRGGQGPSGANVLTF
TRBD1,once,TRBJ2-7,TRBV4-1,TGCCCCAGCAGCCGACAGGGGGCGAGCTACGAGCAGTACTTC,CPSSRQGASYEQYF
TRBD1,-,TRBJ2-7,TRBV6-6,TGTGCCAGCAGTACCGGGACAGCGTCGTACTTC,CASSTGTASYF
-,-,TRBJ1-1,TRBV18,TGTGCCAGCTCACCCGGATCGGGTGGCACTGAAGCTTTCTTT,CASSPGSGGTEAFF
TRBD1,-,TRBJ2-7,TRBV24-1,TGTGCCACCTTCCTTTACAGGGGGTTCCCTAAGATACTCTACGAGCAGTACTTC,CATFLYRGFPKILYEQYF
-,once,TRBJ2-7,TRBV6-5,TGTGCCAGCAGACCCGGGAGCCCGTACGAGCAGTACTTC,CASRPGSPYEQYF
-,-,TRBJ2-7,TRBV6-1,TGTGCCAGCAGTGAAGAGGAGACAGGTCCCTACGAGCAGTACTTC,CASSEEETGPYEQYF
TRBD1,-,TRBJ1-2,TRBV18,TGTGCCAGCTCACGACAGGGCTTCGATGGCTACACCTTC,CASSRQGFDGYTF
TRBD2,once,TRBJ2-7,TRBV4-3,TGCGCCAGCAGCCAAGTAAGCGGGGGACCCACCTACGAGCAGTACTTC,CASSQVSGGPTYEQYF
-,-,TRBJ2-3,TRBV7-9,TGTGCCAGCAGCTTCTTAGGGATGTTCGGGGGAGGTTTCACAGATACGCAGTATTTT,CASSFLGMFGGGFTDTQYF
-,-,TRBJ2-1,TRBV12-3/TRBV12-4,TGTGCCAGCAGCAAACTAGGGAGTGAGCAGTTCTTC,CASSKLGSEQFF
-,once,TRBJ1-2,TRBV6-5,TGTGCCAGCAGTTCCGAGGACAGCAGCTATGGCTACACCTTC,CASSSEDSSYGYTF
TRBD1,-,TRBJ2-7,TRBV29-1,TGCAGCGTTCTGGGGGCCGGGACAGGGAGCTCCTACGAGCAGTACTTC,CSVLGAGTGSSYEQYF
-,-,TRBJ1-2,TRBV5-6,TGTGCCAGCAGCTGGCGGGACGACTATGGCTACACCTTC,CASSWRDDYGYTF
-,-,TRBJ1-2,TRBV9,TGTGCCAGCAGCGTCACAGGCTATGGCTACACCTTC,CASSVTGYGYTF
TRBD1,few,TRBJ1-2,TRBV23-1,TGCGCCAGCAGTCAACGATCGGGACAGTACTATGGCTACACCTTC,CASSQRSGQYYGYTF
-,-,TRBJ1-2,TRBV6-2/TRBV6-3,TGTGCCAGCAGTTACAGTTGGGCTGGCTACACCTTC,CASSYSWAGYTF
TRBD2,-,TRBJ2-5,TRBV6-5,TGTGCCAGCAGTTACGGGCGGGGGGGCCAAGAGACCCAGTACTTC,CASSYGRGGQETQYF